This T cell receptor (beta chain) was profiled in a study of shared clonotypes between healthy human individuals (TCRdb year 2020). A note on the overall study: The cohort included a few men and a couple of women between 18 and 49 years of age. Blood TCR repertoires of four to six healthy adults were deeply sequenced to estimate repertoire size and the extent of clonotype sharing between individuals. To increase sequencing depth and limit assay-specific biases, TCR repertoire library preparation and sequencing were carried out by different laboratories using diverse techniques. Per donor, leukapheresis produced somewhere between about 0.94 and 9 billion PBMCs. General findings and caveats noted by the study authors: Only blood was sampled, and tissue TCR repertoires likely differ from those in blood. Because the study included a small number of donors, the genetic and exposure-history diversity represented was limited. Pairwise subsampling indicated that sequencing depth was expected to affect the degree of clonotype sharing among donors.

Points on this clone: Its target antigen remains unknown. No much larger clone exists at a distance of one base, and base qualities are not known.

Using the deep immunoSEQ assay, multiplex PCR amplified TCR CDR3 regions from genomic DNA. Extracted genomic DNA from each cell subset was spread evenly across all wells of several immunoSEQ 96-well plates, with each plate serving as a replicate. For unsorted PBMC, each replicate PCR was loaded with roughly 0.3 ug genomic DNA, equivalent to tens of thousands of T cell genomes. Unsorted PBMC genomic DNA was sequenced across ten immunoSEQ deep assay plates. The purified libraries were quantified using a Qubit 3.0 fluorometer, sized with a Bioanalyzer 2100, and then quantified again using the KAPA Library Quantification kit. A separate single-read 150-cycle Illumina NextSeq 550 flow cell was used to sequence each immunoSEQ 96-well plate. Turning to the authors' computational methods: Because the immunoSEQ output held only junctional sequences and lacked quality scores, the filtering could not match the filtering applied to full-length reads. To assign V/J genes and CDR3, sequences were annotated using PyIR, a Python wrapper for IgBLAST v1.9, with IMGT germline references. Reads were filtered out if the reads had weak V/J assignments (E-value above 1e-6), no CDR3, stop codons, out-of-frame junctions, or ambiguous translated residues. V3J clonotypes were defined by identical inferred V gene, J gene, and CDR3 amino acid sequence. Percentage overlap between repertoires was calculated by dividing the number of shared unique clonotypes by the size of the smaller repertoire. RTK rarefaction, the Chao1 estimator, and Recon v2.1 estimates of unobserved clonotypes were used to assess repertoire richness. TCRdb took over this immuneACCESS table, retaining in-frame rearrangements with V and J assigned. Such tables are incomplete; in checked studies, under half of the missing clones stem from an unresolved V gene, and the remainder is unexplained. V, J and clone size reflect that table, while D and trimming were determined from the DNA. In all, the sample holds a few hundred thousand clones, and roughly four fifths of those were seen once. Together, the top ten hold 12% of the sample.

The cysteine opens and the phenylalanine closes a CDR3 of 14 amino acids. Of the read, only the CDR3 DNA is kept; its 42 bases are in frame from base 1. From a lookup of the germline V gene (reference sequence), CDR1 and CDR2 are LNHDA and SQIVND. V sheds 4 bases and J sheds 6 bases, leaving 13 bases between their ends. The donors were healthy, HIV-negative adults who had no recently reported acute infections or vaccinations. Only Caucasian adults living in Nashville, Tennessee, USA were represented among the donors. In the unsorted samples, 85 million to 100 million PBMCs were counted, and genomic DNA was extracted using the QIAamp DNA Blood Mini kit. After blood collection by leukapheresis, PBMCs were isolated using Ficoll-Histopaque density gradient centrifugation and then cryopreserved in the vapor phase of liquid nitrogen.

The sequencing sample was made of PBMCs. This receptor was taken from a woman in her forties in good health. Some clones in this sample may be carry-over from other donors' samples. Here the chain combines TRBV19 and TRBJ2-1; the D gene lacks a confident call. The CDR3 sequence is CASSTPGLSNEQFF. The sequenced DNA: TGTGCCAGTAGTACACCGGGCCTCTCCAATGAGCAGTTCTTC.